The 28 T cell receptor beta chains presented below share a single source sample, sequenced in a study of blood T cell repertoires in COVID-19. Libraries were prepared by immunoSEQ multiplex PCR; TCRdb keeps only in-frame clonotypes and omits some of them. The repertoire includes about 110,000 clones, 75% to 85% of them detected once, and about 17% sits in the top ten. Sequenced material: peripheral blood. These receptor sequences come from a woman in her sixties with acute or convalescent COVID-19.

CDR3 DNA: TGTGCCAGCAGCCAAACATCCGGGACAGGGGAAGAGACCCAGTACTTC. Translating it yields CASSQTSGTGEETQYF. The chain employs TRBV27 and TRBJ2-5; 10 nucleotides align to TRBD1. Germline V gene data show CDR1 as MNHEY and CDR2 as SMNVEV (reference sequence). After removal of 6 bases from V and 3 bases from J, the junction contained 10 bases not matched to a gene. This CDR3 is built from 16 residues.

Note on this clone: Other DNA sequences from this sample encode an identical CDR3 as well. This chain links TRBV12-3 or TRBV12-4 with TRBJ1-6; 7 bases are shared with TRBD1. The ends lost 2 bases at V and 10 bases at J; junction bases unmatched: 2. The CDR3 runs to 13 residues. The CDR3 DNA reads TGTGCCAGCAGTTTACAGGGGGACTCACCCCTCCACTTT. This sequence encodes CASSLQGDSPLHF.

CDR3 loop: CASSIALAGGYEQYF. Written as DNA, the CDR3 is TGTGCCAGTAGTATAGCTCTAGCGGGGGGATACGAGCAGTACTTC. V gene TRBV19 combines with J gene TRBJ2-7; TRBD2 matches 11 bases. Trimming cost V 1 base and J 4 bases; bases outside gene matches: 3. The CDR3 is 15 residues long. The germline CDR1 and CDR2 sequences are LNHDA and SQIVND (reference sequence).

A few counts support this clone. The chain recombines TRBV6-1 with TRBJ1-1; D ambiguous. Germline V gene lookup returns CDR1 MNHNS and CDR2 SASEGT. The CDR3 extends over 15 amino acids. V was clipped by 0 bases and J by 0 bases, with 8 bases between them. The CDR3 DNA sequence: TGTGCCAGCAGTGAAGCACCGGTTATGAACACTGAAGCTTTCTTT. It translates to CASSEAPVMNTEAFF.

The chain uses TRBV7-3 and TRBJ2-1; D is unclear. Trimming shortened V by 4 bases and J by 4 bases, and 14 bases separated the two germline ends. There are 15 residues in the CDR3. The germline V gene has CDR1 SGHTA and CDR2 FQGTGA. The CDR3 DNA reads as TGTGCCAGCAGCTCCGTGCCGGGTGGATACAATGAGCAGTTCTTC. Residues: CASSSVPGGYNEQFF.

The chain couples TRBV29-1 to TRBJ2-3, with 7 bases identical to TRBD1. The CDR3 is 16 amino acids. The J segment lost 3 bases and the V segment lost 7 bases, leaving 16 bases of the junction unmatched. Germline V gene lookup returns CDR1 SQVTM and CDR2 ANQGSEA. CDR3 in DNA: TGCAGCGATAGACCAAGACAGGGAACGGGAACAGATACGCAGTATTTT. Amino acid sequence: CSDRPRQGTGTDTQYF.

The chain combines TRBV28 with TRBJ2-7; 8 bases agree with TRBD2. Germline values: CDR1 MDHEN, CDR2 SYDVKM. The ends lost 7 bases at V and 3 bases at J; junction bases unmatched: 14. This CDR3 region has 16 residues. CDR3 sequence reads: CASTPHRTSRYYEQYF. For the CDR3, the DNA is TGTGCCAGCACCCCGCATCGGACTAGCCGCTACTACGAGCAGTACTTC.

V gene TRBV11-3 combines with J gene TRBJ1-6, with 7 positions matching TRBD1. The V and J ends lost 5 bases and 8 bases, in that order; junction bases with no gene match: 6. Germline values: CDR1 SGHNT, CDR2 YENEEA. The CDR3 contains 14 residues. CDR3 bases: TGTGCCAGCAGCATCGGGACAGCTGATTCACCCCTCCACTTT. Translated: CASSIGTADSPLHF.

This chain uses TRBV28 with TRBJ1-3; possibly TRBD1 for D (5 bases). The CDR3 extends over 16 amino acids. Trimming stripped 3 bases from V and 0 bases from J, with 12 bases between. Germline lookup yields CDR1 MDHEN and CDR2 SYDVKM. CDR3 amino acids: CASSFVGVGSGNTIYF. The CDR3 DNA reads as TGTGCCAGCAGTTTCGTAGGGGTGGGCTCTGGAAACACCATATATTTT.

The gene calls are TRBV7-2 and TRBJ2-1; 14 bases match TRBD2. The CDR3 covers 18 residues. Germline CDR1 SGHTA, CDR2 FQGNSA. The trim removed 4 bases at V and 0 bases at J, leaving 5 bases unmatched. The CDR3 reads CASSWTSGGPSSYNEQFF. DNA of the CDR3: TGTGCCAGCAGCTGGACTAGCGGGGGGCCCAGCTCCTACAATGAGCAGTTCTTC.

The CDR3: CASSLPGSNYGYTF. The CDR3, as DNA: TGTGCCAGCAGCTTGCCGGGGTCCAACTATGGCTACACCTTC. The chain couples TRBV5-6 to TRBJ1-2; D is undetermined. With 1 base removed from V and 2 bases from J, the gap between germline ends came to 9 bases. CDR1 and CDR2 (germline): SGHDT, YYEEEE. CDR3 length: 14 amino acids.

V and J are TRBV7-6 and TRBJ2-5; D is unresolved. The germline gives CDR1 SGHVS, CDR2 FNYEAQ. This CDR3 is 12 amino acids long. Trimming pared 2 bases from V and 4 bases from J, leaving 5 bases between. CDR3 sequence: CASSLPGETQYF. The CDR3 DNA sequence: TGTGCCAGCAGCTTACCCGGAGAGACCCAGTACTTC. The full variable domain, completed using reference TRBV7-6 and TRBJ2-5, is GAGVSQSPRYKVTKRGQDVALRCDPISGHVSLYWYRQALGQGPEFLTYFNYEAQQDKSGLPNDRFSAERPEGSISTLTIQRTEQRDSAMYRCASSLPGETQYFGPGTRLLVL.

The chain uses TRBV6-1 and TRBJ1-6; D perhaps matches TRBD1 (6 bases). Germline CDR1 is MNHNS and CDR2 is SASEGT. With 4 bases removed from V and 6 bases from J, the gap between germline ends came to 22 bases. The CDR3 is 18 residues long. CDR3 residues: CASSAPTRDTLINSPLHF. CDR3 bases: TGTGCCAGCAGTGCCCCCACCCGGGACACACTGATTAATTCACCCCTCCACTTT.

V is TRBV28 and J is TRBJ2-7, with TRBD2 as a possible D gene (6 bases). Trimming took off 2 bases at V and 6 bases at J, with 11 bases between the two ends. Germline loops: CDR1 MDHEN, CDR2 SYDVKM. CDR3 length: 13 residues. The CDR3, as DNA: TGTGCCAGCAGTTTAGGAGGGCTTCGCGAGCAGTACTTC. It yields the protein CASSLGGLREQYF.

This clone was seen only a few times. The chain joins TRBV7-8 to TRBJ2-1, with 11 bases matching TRBD2. V dropped 1 base and J dropped 7; count of bases not matched to a gene: 12. Germline-derived CDR1 and CDR2 are SGHVS and FQNEAQ. The CDR3 totals 18 residues. Here the CDR3 DNA reads TGTGCCAGCAGCTTAGGATGGTCCGGAACTAGCGGGAGTAATGAGCAGTTCTTC. Translating it yields CASSLGWSGTSGSNEQFF.

The chain links TRBV7-8 to TRBJ1-5; TRBD1 matches at 10 bases. CDR1 and CDR2 (germline): SGHVS, FQNEAQ. J lost 5 bases, V lost 5 bases, and 6 bases had no gene match. The CDR3 covers 15 residues. DNA for the CDR3: TGTGCCAGCAGCCGAGCGGGACAGGGGCATCAGCCCCAGCATTTT. It yields the protein CASSRAGQGHQPQHF.

The chain couples TRBV6-6 to TRBJ2-1; 7 bases are a match to TRBD2. The junction had 7 bases not matched to a gene; V was cut back by 7 bases and J by 7 bases. The CDR3 consists of 13 residues. The germline gives CDR1 MNHNY, CDR2 SVGAGI (reference sequence). The CDR3 loop is CASNIRGENEQFF. For the CDR3, the DNA is TGTGCCAGCAACATACGGGGGGAAAATGAGCAGTTCTTC.

V usage is TRBV7-6 and J usage is TRBJ2-5, with 11 bases aligning to TRBD1. The ends lost 4 bases at V and 1 base at J; junction bases unmatched: 8. The length of the CDR3 is 17 residues. Germline V lookup: CDR1 SGHVS, CDR2 FNYEAQ. As DNA, the CDR3 is TGTGCCAGCAGCTCCGGCTGGGGGACAGGGGGCCAAGAGACCCAGTACTTC. Encoded protein: CASSSGWGTGGQETQYF. The full variable domain, its missing parts supplied by reference TRBV7-6 and TRBJ2-5, is GAGVSQSPRYKVTKRGQDVALRCDPISGHVSLYWYRQALGQGPEFLTYFNYEAQQDKSGLPNDRFSAERPEGSISTLTIQRTEQRDSAMYRCASSSGWGTGGQETQYFGPGTRLLVL.

The chain uses TRBV7-6 and TRBJ2-3, with D tentatively TRBD2 (7 bases). Trimming pared 0 bases from V and 2 bases from J, leaving 24 bases between. This CDR3 has 20 amino acids. Germline V gene data show CDR1 as SGHVS and CDR2 as FNYEAQ. CDR3 nucleotides: TGTGCCAGCAGCTTAGCGAGGCGGGGGCCGGCCGGCAGGAACACAGATACGCAGTATTTT. Its translation: CASSLARRGPAGRNTDTQYF.

This rearrangement joins TRBV10-3 to TRBJ1-2; TRBD1 aligns across 10 bases. Germline CDR1 is ENHRY and CDR2 is SYGVKD. The CDR3 runs 12 residues. The J segment lost 7 bases and the V segment lost 11 bases, leaving 7 bases of the junction unmatched. CDR3 residues: CAAGQGTVGYTF. The CDR3 region has the DNA TGTGCCGCGGGACAGGGGACGGTTGGCTACACCTTC.

The chain uses TRBV6-1 and TRBJ1-4; no clear D. Trimming removed 3 bases at V and 0 bases at J, with 8 bases between. The CDR3 consists of 15 residues. Germline CDR1 is MNHNS and CDR2 is SASEGT. The CDR3 DNA reads TGTGCCAGCAGTGACAACACAGCAACTAATGAAAAACTGTTTTTT. This translates into CASSDNTATNEKLFF.

The CDR3 reads CASSSQGLQETQYF. CDR3 nucleotide sequence: TGTGCCAGCAGCTCCCAGGGCCTCCAAGAGACCCAGTACTTC. The J gene is TRBJ2-5, the V gene TRBV9, with a tentative D call TRBD1 (5 bases). Trimming stripped 4 bases from V and 1 base from J, with 11 bases between. Germline CDR1 is SGDLS and CDR2 is YYNGEE. CDR3 length: 14 residues.

This clone was counted between two and nine times. The chain has TRBV19 and TRBJ1-6, with TRBD1 as a possible D gene (5 bases). The ends were cut back, 4 bases at V and 7 bases at J, with 14 bases in the middle. Germline loops: CDR1 LNHDA, CDR2 SQIVND (reference sequence). CDR3 length equals 15 residues. The CDR3 DNA sequence: TGTGCCAGTAGTACGCTGGGGGGGGACAATTCACCCCTCCACTTT. This sequence encodes CASSTLGGDNSPLHF.

The J gene is TRBJ2-7, the V gene TRBV4-2; no definite D call. CDR3 size: 15 residues. V gave up 0 bases and J gave up 0 bases, with 9 bases separating them. Germline CDR1 is LGHNA and CDR2 is YNFKEQ. The CDR3 region is CASSQDPHNSYEQYF. The CDR3 nucleotides are TGTGCCAGCAGCCAAGATCCACACAACTCCTACGAGCAGTACTTC.

This chain joins TRBV27 and TRBJ1-5; possible D gene TRBD1, 5 bases. The germline CDR1 and CDR2 sequences are MNHEY and SMNVEV (reference sequence). Trimming left V 5 bases short and J 0 bases short, with 14 bases between. The CDR3 has 16 amino acids. The CDR3 reads CASSPFQGYSNQPQHF. DNA for the CDR3: TGTGCCAGCAGTCCATTTCAGGGATATAGCAATCAGCCCCAGCATTTT.

The chain recombines TRBV6-4 with TRBJ1-1; 7 nucleotides match TRBD1. The CDR3 is 13 residues long. Germline values: CDR1 MRHNA, CDR2 SNTAGT. V shed 6 bases, J shed 6 bases, and the junction held 7 bases outside the gene matches. CDR3 protein: CASRLQGRAEAFF. The CDR3 region has the DNA TGTGCCAGCAGGTTACAGGGGCGGGCTGAAGCTTTCTTT.

The chain employs TRBV30 and TRBJ1-2; 12 bases map to TRBD1. This CDR3 contains 16 residues. Per germline, CDR1 GTSNPN and CDR2 SVGIG (reference sequence). V dropped 0 bases and J dropped 4; count of bases not matched to a gene: 6. The CDR3: CAWSVRGTGGRYGYTF. CDR3 nucleotide sequence: TGTGCCTGGAGTGTACGGGGGACAGGGGGCCGCTATGGCTACACCTTC.

J is TRBJ2-5 and V is TRBV7-6; 10 nucleotides agree with TRBD1. Germline trimming cut 0 bases from V and 4 bases from J; bases unmatched to any gene: 8. The CDR3 has 17 amino acids. Germline values: CDR1 SGHVS, CDR2 FNYEAQ. The CDR3 DNA follows: TGTGCCAGCAGCTTAGCGGGGTCGACAGGGGGCAGAGAGACCCAGTACTTC. This translates into CASSLAGSTGGRETQYF. The complete variable domain, with remaining parts taken from reference TRBV7-6 and TRBJ2-5, reads GAGVSQSPRYKVTKRGQDVALRCDPISGHVSLYWYRQALGQGPEFLTYFNYEAQQDKSGLPNDRFSAERPEGSISTLTIQRTEQRDSAMYRCASSLAGSTGGRETQYFGPGTRLLVL.